The T cell receptor (beta chain) described here comes from a study of CD8+CD57+ T cells in acquired aplastic anemia. Study-wide background: Roughly 3.2 ug was the average amount of DNA from sorted CD4+ and CD8+ cells. Overall study results and limits: Overlap between patients and controls comprised about 28 CD8+ CDR3 sequences.

Individuals selected for sequencing had exhibited CD8+CD57+ cell expansion on flow cytometry. In all patients, the disease was severe acquired aplastic anemia. Comment on this clonotype: The target antigen is unknown.

Researchers used genomic DNA as the template to profile TCR beta VDJ and CDR3. TCRdb reanalysed the reads using MiXCR and keeps one entry per CDR3 protein. The profile shows over 150,000 distinct CDR3 sequences, 71% of them singletons. The length of the CDR3 is 13 residues. V lost 3 bases, J lost 4 bases, and 4 bases stayed unmatched. The germline V gene encodes CDR1 DFQATT and CDR2 SNEGSKA (reference sequence). Sequenced material: sorted CD4+, CD8+, or CD8+CD57+ T cells (not recorded which) from PBMCs. This clonotype was obtained from a human donor with aplastic anemia. The chain employs TRBV20-1 and TRBJ2-3; 7 bases are shared with TRBD2. The CDR3 region has the DNA TGCAGTGCTAGGAGGACTAGTTCAGATACGCAGTATTTT. This gives the protein CSARRTSSDTQYF.